The present entry profiles one TCR beta chain with its context. The data originate from a study of blood T cell repertoires in COVID-19. The wider study: COVID-19 samples collected from the United States, Italy and Spain covered acute and convalescent phases.

Here immunoSEQ multiplex PCR was the method, and the copy in TCRdb shows in-frame clones only, minus some. The sample yields roughly 180,000 clones, about four fifths seen once. V dropped 5 bases and J dropped 10; count of bases not matched to a gene: 11. Germline V gene data show CDR1 as MNHEY and CDR2 as SVGAGI. This CDR3 contains 15 residues. Seattle patients were enrolled during active infection and followed longitudinally. J is TRBJ1-6 and V is TRBV6-5, with 7 bases identical to TRBD1. The TCR comes from a woman aged 60-75 years with COVID-19, enrolled during active disease. The sample was peripheral blood. CDR3 residues: CASSTWDRGRSPLHF. The DNA for the CDR3 is TGTGCCAGCAGTACCTGGGACAGAGGTCGATCACCCCTCCACTTT.